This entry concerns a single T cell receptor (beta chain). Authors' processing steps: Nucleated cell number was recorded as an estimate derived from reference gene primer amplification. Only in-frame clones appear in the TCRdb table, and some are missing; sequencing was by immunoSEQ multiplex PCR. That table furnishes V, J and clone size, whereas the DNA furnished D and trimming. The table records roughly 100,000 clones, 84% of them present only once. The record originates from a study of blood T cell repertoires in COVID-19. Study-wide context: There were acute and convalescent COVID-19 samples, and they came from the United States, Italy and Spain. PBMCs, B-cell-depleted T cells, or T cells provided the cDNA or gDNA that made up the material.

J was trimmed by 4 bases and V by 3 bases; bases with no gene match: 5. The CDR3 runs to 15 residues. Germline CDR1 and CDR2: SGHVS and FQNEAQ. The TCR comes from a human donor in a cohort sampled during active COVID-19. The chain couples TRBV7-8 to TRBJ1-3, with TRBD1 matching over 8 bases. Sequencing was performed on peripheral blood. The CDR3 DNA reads TGTGCCAGCAGCTTCGGGGACAGGAAAGGAAACACCATATATTTT. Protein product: CASSFGDRKGNTIYF.